The entry below describes one T cell receptor (beta chain). Some clones are missing from TCRdb's copy, which holds only in-frame ones; the method was immunoSEQ multiplex PCR. The sample yields under 200,000 clones, around 83% seen once. The data stem from a study of blood T cell repertoires in COVID-19. CDR3 length: 13 amino acids. Germline V lookup: CDR1 SNHLY, CDR2 FYNNEI. Deletions cut 3 bases from V and 6 bases from J, with 12 bases between. This TCR was sampled from a woman aged 70-85 years who had recovered from COVID-19. The material sequenced was peripheral blood. This chain links TRBV2 with TRBJ2-7; D perhaps matches TRBD1 (5 bases). CDR3 sequence reads: CASSEAGLGEQYF. The CDR3 DNA reads TGTGCCAGCAGTGAGGCAGGGCTCGGCGAGCAGTACTTC.